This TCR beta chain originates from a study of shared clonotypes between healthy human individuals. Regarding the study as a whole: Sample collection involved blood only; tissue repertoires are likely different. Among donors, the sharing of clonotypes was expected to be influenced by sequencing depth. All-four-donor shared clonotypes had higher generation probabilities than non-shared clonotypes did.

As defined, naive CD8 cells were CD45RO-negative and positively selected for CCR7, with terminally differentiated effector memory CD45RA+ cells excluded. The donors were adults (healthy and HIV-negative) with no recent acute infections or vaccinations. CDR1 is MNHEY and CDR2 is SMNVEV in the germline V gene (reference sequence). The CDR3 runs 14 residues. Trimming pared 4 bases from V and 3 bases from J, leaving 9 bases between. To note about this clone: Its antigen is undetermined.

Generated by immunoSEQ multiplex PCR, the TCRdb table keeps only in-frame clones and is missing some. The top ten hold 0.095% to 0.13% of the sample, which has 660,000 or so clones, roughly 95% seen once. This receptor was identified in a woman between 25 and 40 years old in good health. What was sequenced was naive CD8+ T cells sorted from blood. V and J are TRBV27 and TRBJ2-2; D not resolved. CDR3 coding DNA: TGTGCCAGCAGTTATGTACAGTACACCGGGGAGCTGTTTTTT. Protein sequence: CASSYVQYTGELFF.